This entry lists 3 T cell receptor beta chains sequenced from one sample in a study of metastatic and nonmetastatic thyroid tumors. TCRdb re-called the PCR reads via MiXCR. The sample has around 20,000 clones; 11% are singletons. Every patient underwent thyroid surgery untreated. Sequencing input: blood. Source of these receptors: a female donor with papillary thyroid cancer or a benign thyroid nodule (not recorded which). Some clones in this sample may be carry-over from other donors' samples.

This clone showed up just a few times. The chain joins TRBV15 to TRBJ1-3; D gene unclear. The V end was cut by 6 bases, the J end by 0 bases, with 12 bases between. CDR3 length: 15 residues. Germline loops: CDR1 LNHNV, CDR2 YYDKDF (reference sequence). CDR3 sequence reads: CATRLTANSGNTIYF. Here the CDR3 DNA reads TGTGCCACCAGGCTTACAGCGAACTCTGGAAACACCATATATTTT.

A remark on this clone: A much larger clone sits a single nucleotide away, making a read error possible. V gene TRBV19 combines with J gene TRBJ1-4; D is undetermined. Germline V lookup: CDR1 LNHDA, CDR2 SQIVND (reference sequence). This CDR3 region has 16 residues. Trimming shortened V by 3 bases and J by 11 bases, and 22 bases separated the two germline ends. The CDR3 sequence is CASSIGPDNAEDKLFF. The CDR3, as DNA: TGTGCCAGTAGTATCGGACCCGACAACGCCGAGGACAAACTGTTTTTT. Combining the CDR3 with reference TRBV19 and TRBJ1-4 gives the whole variable domain DGGITQSPKYLFRKEGQNVTLSCEQNLNHDAMYWYRQDPGQGLRLIYYSQIVNDFQKGDIAEGYSVSREKKESFPLTVTSAQKNPTAFYLCASSIGPDNAEDKLFFGSGTQLSVL.

The chain combines TRBV3-1 with TRBJ2-7; 8 nucleotides align to TRBD1. This CDR3 has 15 amino acids. CDR1 is LGHDT, CDR2 YNNKEL, per germline (reference sequence). Trimming removed 1 base from V and 3 bases from J; junction bases left unmatched: 5. The CDR3 coding sequence is TGTGCCAGCAGCCAAGGGGCCGGGACAGGCTACGAGCAGTACTTC. Protein product: CASSQGAGTGYEQYF.